The subject of this entry is one TCR beta chain. Its antigen is not known. This sample stems from a study of OX40 agonist ivuxolimab in advanced cancers. Repertoires were generated with immunoSEQ multiplex PCR, while TCRdb's copy carries only in-frame clones and drops some. The table includes tens of thousands of clones, roughly four fifths detected once. Notes on the study in general: In the expanded peripheral T cells, antigen specificity was never determined. At doses 0.1 to 3.0 mg/kg, CD4+ and CD8+ clones expanded. More expanded clones were seen, on average, in CD8+ T cells than in CD4+.

The V gene lost 0 bases and the J gene lost 1 base, with 13 bases spanning the gap. Germline CDR1 is SGHKS and CDR2 is YYEKEE (reference sequence). CDR3 length: 16 amino acids. The sequences come from CD4+ or CD8+ T cells sorted from blood, collected in a trial of the OX40 agonist ivuxolimab. The V call is TRBV5-5, the J call TRBJ1-1; D is uncertain. The clonotype was recovered from an adult with an advanced solid tumor such as melanoma, head and neck, liver or kidney cancer. The CDR3: CASSLGRALGNTEAFF. The CDR3 DNA reads TGTGCCAGCAGCTTGGGGAGGGCTTTAGGGAACACTGAAGCTTTCTTT.